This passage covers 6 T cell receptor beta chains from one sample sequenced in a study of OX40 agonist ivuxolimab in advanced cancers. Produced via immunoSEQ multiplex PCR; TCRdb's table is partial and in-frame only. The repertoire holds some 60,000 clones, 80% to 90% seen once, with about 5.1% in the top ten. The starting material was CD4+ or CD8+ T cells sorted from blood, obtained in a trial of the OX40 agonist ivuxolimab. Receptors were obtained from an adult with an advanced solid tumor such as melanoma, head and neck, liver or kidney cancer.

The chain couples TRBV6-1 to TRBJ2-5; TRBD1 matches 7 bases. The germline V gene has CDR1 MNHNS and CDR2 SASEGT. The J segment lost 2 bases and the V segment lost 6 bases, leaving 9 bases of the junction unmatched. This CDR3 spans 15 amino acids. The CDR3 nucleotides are TGTGCCAGCAGGGCAGGGGGAGAGAAACAAGAGACCCAGTACTTC. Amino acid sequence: CASRAGGEKQETQYF.

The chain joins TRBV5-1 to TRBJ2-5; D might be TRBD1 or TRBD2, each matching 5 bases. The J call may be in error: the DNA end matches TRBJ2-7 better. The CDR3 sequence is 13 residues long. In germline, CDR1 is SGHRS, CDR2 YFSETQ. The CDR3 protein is CASSLDGGYEQYF. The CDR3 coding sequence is TGCGCCAGCAGCTTGGATGGGGGCTACGAGCAGTACTTC.

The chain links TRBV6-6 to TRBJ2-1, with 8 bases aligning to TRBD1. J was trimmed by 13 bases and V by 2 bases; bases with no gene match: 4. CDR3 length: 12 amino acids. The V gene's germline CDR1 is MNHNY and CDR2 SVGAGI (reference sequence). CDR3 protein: CASSYVTGVQFF. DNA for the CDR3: TGTGCCAGCAGTTACGTGACAGGGGTTCAGTTCTTC.

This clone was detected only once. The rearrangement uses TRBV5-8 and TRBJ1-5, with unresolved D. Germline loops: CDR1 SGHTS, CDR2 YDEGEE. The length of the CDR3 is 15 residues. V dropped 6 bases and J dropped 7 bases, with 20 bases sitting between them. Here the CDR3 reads CASMKFEQLNQPQHF. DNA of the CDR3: TGTGCCAGCATGAAATTTGAGCAACTAAACCAGCCCCAGCATTTT.

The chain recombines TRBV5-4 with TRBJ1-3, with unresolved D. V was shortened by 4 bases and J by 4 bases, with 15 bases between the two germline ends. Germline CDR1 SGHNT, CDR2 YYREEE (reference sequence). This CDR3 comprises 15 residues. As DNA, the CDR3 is TGTGCCAGCAGCGGCGGCCCGGAAAAAGGAAACACCATATATTTT. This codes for CASSGGPEKGNTIYF.

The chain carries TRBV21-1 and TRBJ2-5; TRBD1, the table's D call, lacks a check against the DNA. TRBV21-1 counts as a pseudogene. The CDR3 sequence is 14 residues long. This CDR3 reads CASKGGESQETQYF. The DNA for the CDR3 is TGTGCCAGCAAAGGGGGCGAATCCCAAGAGACCCAGTACTTC.